This TCR beta chain was observed in a study of blood T cells in healthy people across ages. In the study overall: Per every two T cells, about one barcoded beta molecule was captured by template switching.

A second about 6 to 12 cycle PCR used barcoded and J-beta primers. Each cDNA molecule was tagged by a template-switch adaptor with 12 random nucleotides. TCRdb reanalysed the 5' RACE reads using MiXCR and keeps one entry per CDR3 protein. The sample consists of some 1.4 million distinct CDR3 sequences, around two fifths of them appearing once. Germline assignment: CDR1 SGHAT and CDR2 FQNNGV. Trimming left V 5 bases short and J 7 bases short, with 26 bases between. This CDR3 spans 17 amino acids. Sequenced input: blood. The sequence was obtained from a woman aged 18-29 years in good health. This chain uses TRBV11-2 with TRBJ1-2; possibly TRBD1 for D (6 bases). The CDR3 DNA is TGTGCCAGCAGCACAGCCCCGGGACACAGGAATGTGGTTGGCTACACCTTC. Translation gives CASSTAPGHRNVVGYTF. The full variable domain, rest sourced from reference TRBV11-2 and TRBJ1-2, is EAGVAQSPRYKIIEKRQSVAFWCNPISGHATLYWYQQILGQGPKLLIQFQNNGVVDDSQLPKDRFSAERLKGVDSTLKIQPAKLEDSAVYLCASSTAPGHRNVVGYTFGSGTRLTVV.